Listed here are 8 T cell receptor beta chains from one sample, sequenced in a study of shared clonotypes between healthy human individuals. Measured with immunoSEQ multiplex PCR; TCRdb has only the in-frame clones, and not every one. The sample records about 1.5 million clones, 95% to 99% being singletons. Sequencing was carried out using naive CD4+ T cells sorted from blood. The subset was: CD45RA+ positively selected. The receptor set was obtained from a man aged 30 to 39 in good health.

The chain carries TRBV7-6 and TRBJ2-1; 9 bases map to TRBD2. V was pared by 5 bases and J by 1 base, with 3 bases of the junction left unmatched. The germline CDR1 and CDR2 sequences are SGHVS and FNYEAQ. The CDR3 spans 15 residues. CDR3 sequence (DNA): TGTGCCAGCAGCAGGACTAGCGAGTCCTACAATGAGCAGTTCTTC. Its protein product is CASSRTSESYNEQFF.

This chain uses TRBV7-2 with TRBJ2-1, with a weak D call TRBD2 (5 bases). The V gene lost 6 bases and the J gene lost 8 bases, with 23 bases spanning the gap. The V gene's germline CDR1 is SGHTA and CDR2 FQGNSA. The CDR3 spans 16 residues. CDR3 loop: CASSVAGNIRGHEQFF. The CDR3 region has the DNA TGTGCCAGCAGTGTTGCCGGGAACATTAGAGGTCATGAGCAGTTCTTC. The entire variable domain, with the rest obtained from reference TRBV7-2 and TRBJ2-1, is as follows: GAGVSQSPSNKVTEKGKDVELRCDPISGHTALYWYRQSLGQGLEFLIYFQGNSAPDKSGLPSDRFSAERTGGSVSTLTIQRTQQEDSAVYLCASSVAGNIRGHEQFFGPGTRLTVL.

The V call is TRBV5-5, the J call TRBJ2-3, with D possibly matching TRBD1 (5 bases). Trimming shortened V by 2 bases and J by 1 base, and 14 bases separated the two germline ends. The CDR3 is 16 residues long. Germline V CDR1 and CDR2: SGHKS, YYEKEE (reference sequence). The CDR3 loop reads CASSFSRGRGTDTQYF. The DNA of the CDR3 is TGTGCCAGCAGCTTTTCCCGTGGCAGGGGCACAGATACGCAGTATTTT.

This chain links TRBV5-1 with TRBJ2-1; no definite D call. The CDR3 consists of 15 residues. Trimming stripped 2 bases from V and 2 bases from J, with 11 bases between. Germline V gene data show CDR1 as SGHRS and CDR2 as YFSETQ. CDR3 sequence reads: CASSLMGWAYNEQFF. In nucleotides, the CDR3 is TGCGCCAGCAGCTTAATGGGTTGGGCCTACAATGAGCAGTTCTTC.

Only one count was recorded for this clone. In the same sample, other DNA sequences code for this CDR3. The rearrangement joins TRBV7-2 to TRBJ2-7; D call uncertain. Trimming left V 2 bases short and J 1 base short, with 3 bases between. CDR1 and CDR2 from the germline V gene are SGHTA and FQGNSA. The CDR3 is 12 amino acids. This CDR3 is CASSLPSYEQYF. CDR3 DNA sequence: TGTGCCAGCAGCTTACCGTCCTACGAGCAGTACTTC.

This chain uses TRBV5-1 with TRBJ1-5, with D unclear. Trimming took off 0 bases at V and 1 base at J, with 8 bases between the two ends. This CDR3 comprises 15 residues. CDR1 and CDR2 (germline): SGHRS, YFSETQ. The CDR3: CASSLGNPSNQPQHF. Here the CDR3 DNA reads TGCGCCAGCAGCTTGGGCAATCCGAGCAATCAGCCCCAGCATTTT. Filled out from reference TRBV5-1 and TRBJ1-5, the complete variable domain reads KAGVTQTPRYLIKTRGQQVTLSCSPISGHRSVSWYQQTPGQGLQFLFEYFSETQRNKGNFPGRFSGRQFSNSRSEMNVSTLELGDSALYLCASSLGNPSNQPQHFGDGTRLSIL.

J is TRBJ1-5 and V is TRBV28, with 7 bases identical to TRBD1. The CDR3 length is 15 residues. Trimming cost V 3 bases and J 6 bases; bases outside gene matches: 8. Germline CDR1 is MDHEN and CDR2 is SYDVKM. The CDR3 DNA reads as TGTGCCAGCAGTTTCCCAGACAGGGCGGGTCAGCCCCAGCATTTT. Protein product: CASSFPDRAGQPQHF.

J is TRBJ2-1 and V is TRBV19; D perhaps matches TRBD1 (5 bases). This CDR3 is built from 19 residues. V shed 3 bases and J shed 5 bases, with 26 bases lying between them. CDR1 is LNHDA and CDR2 is SQIVND in the germline V gene (reference sequence). CDR3 bases: TGTGCCAGTAGTATCCGGCGAAGGTGGCAAGGGGAACGAAACAATGAGCAGTTCTTC. This encodes CASSIRRRWQGERNNEQFF.